Following are 26 T cell receptor beta chains from one sample sequenced in a study of control samples from healthy donors and cancer patients. TCRdb's copy holds only in-frame clones and misses some; the assay was immunoSEQ multiplex PCR. The repertoire holds 95,000 to 150,000 clones, with about 90% as singletons. The sequenced sample was blood. The source of these receptors is a man aged 18 to 30 in good health.

V and J are TRBV30 and TRBJ2-5; D not resolved. V shed 2 bases and J shed 4 bases, with 8 bases lying between them. The CDR3 has 12 amino acids. Germline CDR1 reads GTSNPN; CDR2 reads SVGIG (reference sequence). CDR3 coding DNA: TGTGCCTGGAGTACCTGGGGAGAGACCCAGTACTTC. Amino acid sequence: CAWSTWGETQYF.

V usage is TRBV6-4 and J usage is TRBJ2-1, with unresolved D. There are 14 residues in the CDR3. Deletions cut 7 bases from V and 0 bases from J, with 10 bases between. The germline gives CDR1 MRHNA, CDR2 SNTAGT. DNA for the CDR3: TGTGCCAGCAATCGAGATAGCTCCTACAATGAGCAGTTCTTC. As protein: CASNRDSSYNEQFF.

V gene TRBV27 combines with J gene TRBJ2-7; the match to TRBD1 covers 9 bases. The CDR3 loop spans 15 amino acids. The trim removed 3 bases at V and 3 bases at J, leaving 6 bases unmatched. The germline V gene has CDR1 MNHEY and CDR2 SMNVEV (reference sequence). The CDR3 DNA sequence: TGTGCCAGCAGTTTGGCCGGGACAGGGAACTACGAGCAGTACTTC. Translating gives CASSLAGTGNYEQYF.

This clone was observed a single time. This sequence joins TRBV11-2 and TRBJ2-7, with a tentative D call TRBD1 (5 bases). This CDR3 is built from 16 residues. V gave up 4 bases and J gave up 4 bases, with 20 bases separating them. Germline V gene lookup returns CDR1 SGHAT and CDR2 FQNNGV. CDR3 coding DNA: TGTGCCAGCAGCTACCCAGGGTCCCCAGAATCTTACGAGCAGTACTTC. Amino acid sequence: CASSYPGSPESYEQYF.

The rearrangement joins TRBV5-1 to TRBJ2-5; TRBD1 might be the D (5 bases). From germline, CDR1 is SGHRS and CDR2 YFSETQ. V lost 4 bases and J 4 bases, leaving 14 bases between the germline ends. CDR3 length equals 14 residues. The chain's CDR3 is CASSLSQGRETQYF. The CDR3 DNA is TGCGCCAGCAGCCTGAGCCAGGGTAGAGAGACCCAGTACTTC. The entire variable domain, with the rest obtained from reference TRBV5-1 and TRBJ2-5, is as follows: KAGVTQTPRYLIKTRGQQVTLSCSPISGHRSVSWYQQTPGQGLQFLFEYFSETQRNKGNFPGRFSGRQFSNSRSEMNVSTLELGDSALYLCASSLSQGRETQYFGPGTRLLVL.

CDR3 amino acids: CASSQKTGGGTEAFF. In DNA, the CDR3 is TGTGCCAGCTCCCAGAAGACAGGGGGAGGCACTGAAGCTTTCTTT. V is TRBV18 and J is TRBJ1-1, with 9 bases fitting TRBD1. The germline V gene has CDR1 KGHSH and CDR2 LQKENI. V lost 6 bases to trimming and J lost 4 bases; unmatched junction nucleotides: 9. The CDR3 spans 15 residues.

This sequence joins TRBV7-2 and TRBJ2-7; TRBD1 might be the D (5 bases). Germline V gene data show CDR1 as SGHTA and CDR2 as FQGNSA. The V gene lost 5 bases and the J gene lost 4 bases, with 12 bases spanning the gap. CDR3 length: 13 amino acids. The chain's CDR3 is CASSPRGHYEQYF. The CDR3 DNA follows: TGTGCCAGCAGCCCAAGGGGTCATTACGAGCAGTACTTC.

The gene calls are TRBV6-5 and TRBJ1-4, with a weak D call TRBD1 (5 bases). V was trimmed by 6 bases and J by 8 bases, leaving 13 bases between them. The CDR3 runs to 13 residues. Germline loops: CDR1 MNHEY, CDR2 SVGAGI. DNA for the CDR3: TGTGCCAGCAGGACACCAGCAGGGGAAAAACTGTTTTTT. This encodes CASRTPAGEKLFF.

V and J are TRBV14 and TRBJ1-1; TRBD1 agrees at 10 bases. Unmatched junction bases numbered 6, after V lost 4 bases and J lost 4 bases. Germline values: CDR1 SGHDN, CDR2 FVKESK. This CDR3 has 15 amino acids. DNA for the CDR3: TGTGCCAGCAGCCCTAGACAGGGGGCGAGCACTGAAGCTTTCTTT. Amino acids: CASSPRQGASTEAFF.

The rearrangement links TRBV3-1 (or the pseudogene TRBV3-2) to TRBJ2-3, with D hard to call. CDR1 LGHDT and CDR2 YNNKEL come from the germline V gene (reference sequence). V was clipped by 4 bases and J by 1 base, with 9 bases between them. This CDR3 spans 14 amino acids. The CDR3 spells CASSRTAGTDTQYF. As DNA, the CDR3 is TGTGCCAGCAGCCGGACGGCAGGCACAGATACGCAGTATTTT.

The chain is built from TRBV6-4 and TRBJ2-3, with TRBD1 matching 7 bases. J gave up 4 bases and V 2 bases, and 3 bases lay outside the gene matches. The CDR3 contains 14 residues. Germline V gene sequence: CDR1 MRHNA, CDR2 SNTAGT. CDR3 loop: CASSDGQGADTQYF. The CDR3 DNA sequence: TGTGCCAGCAGTGACGGGCAGGGGGCAGATACGCAGTATTTT.

The chain joins TRBV10-1 to TRBJ1-3, with a weak D call TRBD1 (5 bases). The CDR3 consists of 17 residues. The ends were cut back, 6 bases at V and 2 bases at J, with 20 bases in the middle. Per germline, CDR1 WNHNN and CDR2 SYGVQD (reference sequence). The CDR3 region has the DNA TGCGCCAGCAGCCCCGGGACCAAGGGGAGAACTGGAAACACCATATATTTT. This encodes CASSPGTKGRTGNTIYF.

The J gene is TRBJ2-2, the V gene TRBV10-3; TRBD2 matches 8 bases. V shed 11 bases and J 6 bases; nucleotides not matched to a gene: 8. Germline CDR1 and CDR2: ENHRY and SYGVKD. The CDR3 totals 13 residues. The CDR3 DNA follows: TGTGCCGTCCGAGCGGGAGATCCCGGGGAGCTGTTTTTT. It yields the protein CAVRAGDPGELFF.

The chain links TRBV18 to TRBJ2-5; D not certain. The CDR3 is made up of 14 amino acids. Per the germline V gene, CDR1 is KGHSH and CDR2 is LQKENI. V lost 0 bases, J lost 5 bases, and 10 bases lay in between. As DNA, the CDR3 is TGTGCCAGCTCACCACCGACCAGTCGGGAGACCCAGTACTTC. It codes for CASSPPTSRETQYF.

The table lists this clone with a count of one. The V call is TRBV7-8, the J call TRBJ1-1; the D gene is possibly TRBD1 (5 bases). Germline assignment: CDR1 SGHVS and CDR2 FQNEAQ. Trimming took off 5 bases at V and 4 bases at J, with 20 bases between the two ends. CDR3 length: 16 amino acids. The CDR3 sequence is CASSLGGRQSGTEAFF. The DNA of the CDR3 is TGTGCCAGCAGCCTTGGGGGGAGACAGTCGGGCACTGAAGCTTTCTTT.

This chain uses TRBV14 with TRBJ1-2; tentatively, D is TRBD1 (5 bases). Germline V gene sequence: CDR1 SGHDN, CDR2 FVKESK. The CDR3 is 12 amino acids. Between the trimmed V and J ends, which lost 0 bases and 8 bases, there was a span of 7 bases. The CDR3 loop reads CASSQDRGGYTF. The CDR3, as DNA: TGTGCCAGCAGCCAAGATAGGGGCGGCTACACCTTC.

The chain is built from TRBV7-9 and TRBJ2-3; 7 nucleotides agree with TRBD2. The length of the CDR3 is 14 residues. The V gene's germline CDR1 is SEHNR and CDR2 FQNEAQ (reference sequence). J was trimmed by 3 bases and V by 11 bases; bases with no gene match: 11. CDR3 protein: CALGRDGGTDTQYF. In nucleotides, the CDR3 is TGTGCCCTTGGGAGGGACGGGGGGACAGATACGCAGTATTTT.

This rearrangement joins TRBV24-1 to TRBJ2-5, with D perhaps TRBD2 (5 bases). CDR3 length: 14 amino acids. Germline CDR1 KGHDR, CDR2 SFDVKD. The V end was cut by 0 bases, the J end by 4 bases, with 8 bases between. This CDR3 reads CATSDLAGAETQYF. In DNA, the CDR3 is TGTGCCACCAGTGATTTGGCGGGCGCAGAGACCCAGTACTTC.

The rearrangement joins TRBV15 to TRBJ2-4; D call uncertain. V gave up 0 bases and J gave up 0 bases, with 12 bases separating them. Germline V gene data show CDR1 as LNHNV and CDR2 as YYDKDF (reference sequence). The CDR3 is made up of 17 amino acids. The DNA of the CDR3 is TGTGCCACCAGCAGAGATCAGGTCGATTTAGCCAAAAACATTCAGTACTTC. As protein: CATSRDQVDLAKNIQYF.

The chain carries TRBV7-8 and TRBJ1-2; 7 bases are a match to TRBD1. The germline V gene encodes CDR1 SGHVS and CDR2 FQNEAQ. CDR3 size: 13 residues. Trimming cost V 2 bases and J 6 bases; bases outside gene matches: 3. The CDR3 protein is CASSLRGHNGYTF. DNA for the CDR3: TGTGCCAGCAGCTTAAGGGGGCACAATGGCTACACCTTC.

J is TRBJ2-2 and V is TRBV11-3, with D unclear. The CDR3 spans 12 residues. Germline loops: CDR1 SGHNT, CDR2 YENEEA. Trimming shortened V by 1 base and J by 7 bases, and 4 bases separated the two germline ends. CDR3 nucleotides: TGTGCCAGCAGCTTAGGTCTCGGGGAGCTGTTTTTT. It encodes CASSLGLGELFF.

The rearrangement uses TRBV29-1 and TRBJ1-4, with 9 nucleotides matching TRBD1. V lost 6 bases to trimming and J lost 4 bases; unmatched junction nucleotides: 6. The germline gives CDR1 SQVTM, CDR2 ANQGSEA. The CDR3 is 14 amino acids. CDR3 sequence (DNA): TGCAGCGTCGGACAGGGGCGCTTTAATGAAAAACTGTTTTTT. Amino acid sequence: CSVGQGRFNEKLFF.

The V and J genes are TRBV6-6 and TRBJ1-2; unclear D gene. Germline lookup yields CDR1 MNHNY and CDR2 SVGAGI (reference sequence). The CDR3 contains 12 residues. V lost 7 bases and J 8 bases, leaving 14 bases between the germline ends. Here the CDR3 DNA reads TGTGCCAGCACCCAGGACCTGGGAGGCTACACCTTC. It encodes CASTQDLGGYTF.

A few counts support this clone. This chain connects TRBV6-4 to TRBJ2-3, with TRBD2 identical over 9 bases. The V gene's germline CDR1 is MRHNA and CDR2 SNTAGT. This CDR3 region has 14 residues. The V gene end was trimmed by 4 bases and the J gene end by 1 base; junction bases not matched to a gene: 0. CDR3 protein: CASSGTSGTDTQYF. The CDR3, as DNA: TGTGCCAGCAGTGGGACTAGCGGCACAGATACGCAGTATTTT.

The chain employs TRBV7-2 and TRBJ1-4, with TRBD1 identical over 8 bases. The CDR3 is 15 residues long. V gave up 5 bases and J gave up 4 bases; unmatched junction bases: 6. Germline V gene sequence: CDR1 SGHTA, CDR2 FQGNSA. CDR3 in DNA: TGTGCCAGCAGCCAGGGGGCACAGCGTAATGAAAAACTGTTTTTT. Encoded protein: CASSQGAQRNEKLFF.

The chain is built from TRBV5-1 and TRBJ2-7, with a weak D call TRBD1 (6 bases). The CDR3 extends over 13 amino acids. Germline loops: CDR1 SGHRS, CDR2 YFSETQ. V was cut by 2 bases and J by 6 bases, with 12 bases left in between. The CDR3 loop reads CASSLDRPLEQYF. In DNA form, the CDR3 reads TGCGCCAGCAGCTTAGACAGGCCCCTCGAGCAGTACTTC.